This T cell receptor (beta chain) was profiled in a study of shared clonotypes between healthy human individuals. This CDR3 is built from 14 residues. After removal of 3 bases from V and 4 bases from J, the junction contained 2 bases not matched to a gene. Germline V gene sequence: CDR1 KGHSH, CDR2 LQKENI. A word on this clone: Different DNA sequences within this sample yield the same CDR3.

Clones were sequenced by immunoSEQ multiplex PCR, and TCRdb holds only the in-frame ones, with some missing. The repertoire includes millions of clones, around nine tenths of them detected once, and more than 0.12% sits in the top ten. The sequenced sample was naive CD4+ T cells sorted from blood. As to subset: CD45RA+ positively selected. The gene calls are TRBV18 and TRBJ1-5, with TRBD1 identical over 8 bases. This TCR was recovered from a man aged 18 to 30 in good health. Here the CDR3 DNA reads TGTGCCAGCTCACCTGGACAGGGAAATCAGCCCCAGCATTTT. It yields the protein CASSPGQGNQPQHF. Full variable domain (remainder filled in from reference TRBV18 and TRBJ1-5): NAGVMQNPRHLVRRRGQEARLRCSPMKGHSHVYWYRQLPEEGLKFMVYLQKENIIDESGMPKERFSAEFPKEGPSILRIQQVVRGDSAAYFCASSPGQGNQPQHFGDGTRLSIL.